Shown below are 5 T cell receptor beta chains from a single sample sequenced in a study of T-cell reconstitution after alpha-beta-depleted transplantation in children. TCRbeta library preparation incorporated unique molecular identifiers. TCRdb called the PCR reads again in MiXCR, with one record for every CDR3 protein. This table holds about 600,000 distinct CDR3 sequences, about 21% found once. Sequencing was performed on PBMCs, mostly from graft donor cells, taken 360 days after TCRalphabeta/CD19-depleted stem cell transplant. Receptors originate from a boy under three years old who had a stem cell transplant for acute myeloid leukemia, so the T cells may come from the graft donor.

This clonotype was detected a few times. This rearrangement joins TRBV20-1 to TRBJ1-2; 9 bases agree with TRBD1. This CDR3 region has 13 residues. V dropped 6 bases and J dropped 2; count of bases not matched to a gene: 4. CDR1 DFQATT and CDR2 SNEGSKA come from the germline V gene (reference sequence). CDR3 amino acids: CSAGTGGNYGYTF. The DNA of the CDR3 is TGCAGTGCGGGAACAGGGGGCAACTATGGCTACACCTTC.

The V call is TRBV12-3 or TRBV12-4, the J call TRBJ2-3, with TRBD1 identical over 7 bases. The CDR3 contains 13 residues. The V gene end was trimmed by 6 bases and the J gene end by 7 bases; junction bases not matched to a gene: 7. CDR3 in DNA: TGTGCCAGCAGCCAAGACAGGGTTAATACGCAGTATTTT. This codes for CASSQDRVNTQYF.

Points on this clonotype: This sequence may be a read error, since a much larger clone differs from it by one base. Lacking the conserved final phenylalanine or tryptophan, this CDR3 likely reflects a read error. The V and J genes are TRBV20-1 and TRBJ2-1, with 11 bases that match TRBD2. Trimming took 3 bases from V and 5 from J; bases not matched to a gene: 3. Germline V gives CDR1 DFQATT, CDR2 SNEGSKA (reference sequence). The CDR3 covers 14 residues. The CDR3 spells CSASLAGGNNEQFC. The CDR3 nucleotides read TGCAGTGCTAGTCTAGCGGGGGGTAACAATGAGCAGTTCTGC.

This clonotype was detected ten times or more. The chain combines TRBV5-1 with TRBJ2-3; D gene ambiguous. V dropped 4 bases and J dropped 4 bases, with 13 bases sitting between them. There are 14 residues in the CDR3. The germline V gene encodes CDR1 SGHRS and CDR2 YFSETQ. The chain's CDR3 is CASSPQLASDTQYF. The CDR3 DNA reads TGCGCCAGCAGCCCCCAGTTAGCATCAGATACGCAGTATTTT.

V usage is TRBV18 and J usage is TRBJ2-3, with D possibly TRBD2 on 6 matching bases. Germline V gene sequence: CDR1 KGHSH, CDR2 LQKENI. CDR3 size: 16 residues. The V end lost 2 bases, the J end lost 1 base, and 13 bases lay between the germline ends. In nucleotides, the CDR3 is TGTGCCAGCTCACCAAACCTGGCGGGGCGCACAGATACGCAGTATTTT. This codes for CASSPNLAGRTDTQYF.